The 21 T cell receptor beta chains in this list originate from one sample, sequenced in a study of radiation and T cells in renal cell carcinoma. Noted time point: blood 2 weeks post-SBRT. Regarding treatment: 15 Gy SBRT to primary tumor, nephrectomy 4 weeks later. Using immunoSEQ multiplex PCR, the repertoire was profiled, and TCRdb retains in-frame clones only, with some absent. The repertoire holds some 120,000 clones, around nine tenths seen once, with 5.8% in the top ten. The sequences come from blood, collected from a patient whose treatment included radiotherapy and nephrectomy. These TCRs come from a woman in her 70s with renal cell carcinoma.

This clone was seen only a few times. The chain carries TRBV2 and TRBJ2-2; TRBD1 is a possible D gene (6 bases). The CDR3 length is 14 residues. V was cut by 7 bases and J by 5 bases, with 14 bases left in between. CDR1 and CDR2 (germline): SNHLY, FYNNEI. In DNA form, the CDR3 reads TGTGCCAGCACCTTCACAGGGAGTACCGGGGAGCTGTTTTTT. Translated: CASTFTGSTGELFF. Drawing the rest from reference TRBV2 and TRBJ2-2, the complete variable domain is EPEVTQTPSHQVTQMGQEVILRCVPISNHLYFYWYRQILGQKVEFLVSFYNNEISEKSEIFDDQFSVERPDGSNFTLKIRSTKLEDSAMYFCASTFTGSTGELFFGEGSRLTVL.

This clone was counted once. The chain recombines TRBV7-3 with TRBJ2-2, with 7 bases identical to TRBD1. The CDR3 loop spans 15 amino acids. Germline trimming cut 3 bases from V and 3 bases from J; bases unmatched to any gene: 4. CDR1 and CDR2 (germline): SGHTA, FQGTGA. The CDR3 nucleotides are TGTGCCAGCAGCTTGGGACAGCTAGACACCGGGGAGCTGTTTTTT. Its translation: CASSLGQLDTGELFF.

The chain joins TRBV4-2 to TRBJ1-2; unclear D gene. This CDR3 has 13 amino acids. Germline CDR1 reads LGHNA; CDR2 reads YNFKEQ. The germline V and J ends were trimmed by 0 bases and 2 bases, with 4 bases remaining between them. The CDR3 sequence is CASSQDRNYGYTF. The CDR3 DNA follows: TGTGCCAGCAGCCAAGACAGAAACTATGGCTACACCTTC.

The chain employs TRBV7-6 and TRBJ1-5, with D maybe TRBD1 (5 bases). V lost 5 bases and J 3 bases, leaving 11 bases between the germline ends. From germline, CDR1 is SGHVS and CDR2 FNYEAQ. The CDR3 has 14 residues. CDR3 DNA: TGTGCCAGCAGCCCCCGACAGACCAATCAGCCCCAGCATTTT. It is translated as CASSPRQTNQPQHF.

The gene calls are TRBV28 and TRBJ1-6, with TRBD1 matching over 10 bases. V was pared by 7 bases and J by 7 bases, with 7 bases of the junction left unmatched. Germline assignment: CDR1 MDHEN and CDR2 SYDVKM. The CDR3 extends over 15 amino acids. CDR3 DNA: TGTGCCAGCATTGCGGACAGGGGGTGGAATTCACCCCTCCACTTT. Encoded protein: CASIADRGWNSPLHF.

The chain employs TRBV7-9 and TRBJ2-1; D could derive from TRBD1 or TRBD2 (5 bases each). V lost 1 base, J lost 9 bases, and 19 bases lay in between. Germline values: CDR1 SEHNR, CDR2 FQNEAQ (reference sequence). This CDR3 has 16 residues. The CDR3 loop reads CASSLVGDPRPGEQFF. The DNA of the CDR3 is TGTGCCAGCAGCTTAGTGGGGGACCCCCGACCTGGTGAGCAGTTCTTC.

The V call is TRBV25-1, the J call TRBJ1-1; no reliable D call. Trimming cost V 6 bases and J 2 bases, with 10 bases left between them. Germline V gives CDR1 MGHDK, CDR2 SYGVNS. The CDR3 loop spans 13 amino acids. The chain's CDR3 is CASSHPGNTEAFF. The DNA of the CDR3 is TGTGCCAGCAGCCACCCGGGTAACACTGAAGCTTTCTTT.

CDR3 bases: TGTGCCAGCAGCTCCGCGCGACCAAAACAAGAGACCCAGTACTTC. It translates to CASSSARPKQETQYF. This chain connects TRBV7-2 to TRBJ2-5, with D uncertain. The V and J ends lost 4 bases and 2 bases respectively, with 14 bases between them. This CDR3 region has 15 residues. CDR1 is SGHTA, CDR2 FQGNSA, per germline.

The genes are TRBV19 and TRBJ1-2; D is unresolved. Trimming shortened V by 3 bases and J by 5 bases, and 10 bases separated the two germline ends. The V gene's germline CDR1 is LNHDA and CDR2 SQIVND (reference sequence). The CDR3 loop spans 13 amino acids. The CDR3 protein is CASSMGGAYGYTF. CDR3 DNA: TGTGCCAGTAGTATGGGCGGAGCTTATGGCTACACCTTC.

This rearrangement joins TRBV20-1 to TRBJ1-3; D unresolved. Germline loops: CDR1 DFQATT, CDR2 SNEGSKA (reference sequence). The V and J ends lost 2 bases and 4 bases respectively, with 3 bases between them. This CDR3 is built from 11 residues. The DNA for the CDR3 is TGCAGTGCTAGAAAAGGAAACACCATATATTTT. Its protein is CSARKGNTIYF.

The table lists this clone with a few counts. The rearrangement joins TRBV6-5 to TRBJ1-6, with D unresolved. Trimming removed 2 bases at V and 5 bases at J, with 10 bases between. Germline values: CDR1 MNHEY, CDR2 SVGAGI. There are 15 residues in the CDR3. The CDR3 DNA reads TGTGCCAGCAGTTACAGGCCAGCTAATAATTCACCCCTCCACTTT. It specifies CASSYRPANNSPLHF.

This chain uses TRBV18 with TRBJ1-2; D not certain. The CDR3 has 15 amino acids. Trimming pared 2 bases from V and 4 bases from J, leaving 14 bases between. Germline V lookup: CDR1 KGHSH, CDR2 LQKENI. CDR3 region: CASSPTDGGLYGYTF. In DNA, the CDR3 is TGTGCCAGCTCACCAACGGACGGCGGGCTCTATGGCTACACCTTC. Full variable domain (missing parts from reference TRBV18 and TRBJ1-2): NAGVMQNPRHLVRRRGQEARLRCSPMKGHSHVYWYRQLPEEGLKFMVYLQKENIIDESGMPKERFSAEFPKEGPSILRIQQVVRGDSAAYFCASSPTDGGLYGYTFGSGTRLTVV.

This clone was counted between two and nine times. The chain links TRBV15 to TRBJ2-7; D uncertain. CDR1 LNHNV and CDR2 YYDKDF come from the germline V gene (reference sequence). The CDR3 has 12 amino acids. The V end lost 0 bases, the J end lost 7 bases, and 7 bases lay between the germline ends. The CDR3, as DNA: TGTGCCACCAGCAGAGACGAAAGGGAGCAGTACTTC. Translated, it gives CATSRDEREQYF.

CDR3 sequence reads: CASSLDRRNIQYF. In nucleotides, the CDR3 is TGTGCCAGCAGCTTGGACAGGCGGAACATTCAGTACTTC. The chain is built from TRBV11-2 and TRBJ2-4; 7 positions agree with TRBD1. The CDR3 is 13 residues long. Germline-derived CDR1 and CDR2 are SGHAT and FQNNGV. V trimming: 3 bases; J trimming: 7 bases; junction bases outside the gene matches: 3.

The V gene is TRBV7-3, the J gene TRBJ2-2; D not certain. The germline V gene encodes CDR1 SGHTA and CDR2 FQGTGA. The CDR3 is made up of 13 amino acids. The ends were cut back, 2 bases at V and 5 bases at J, with 6 bases in the middle. The CDR3 DNA reads TGTGCCAGCAGCTTACGTGGAACCGGGGAGCTGTTTTTT. Translated, it gives CASSLRGTGELFF.

The V call is TRBV19, the J call TRBJ1-2; D is ambiguous. The CDR3 is 14 amino acids. V was clipped by 4 bases and J by 4 bases, with 13 bases between them. Germline V gives CDR1 LNHDA, CDR2 SQIVND (reference sequence). CDR3 residues: CASSNFDGPYGYTF. In DNA form, the CDR3 reads TGTGCCAGTAGTAACTTTGACGGCCCCTATGGCTACACCTTC.

CDR3 sequence: CASSPRGERGVAETQYF. Here the CDR3 DNA reads TGTGCCAGCAGCCCCAGGGGGGAGCGGGGGGTGGCGGAGACCCAGTACTTC. The rearrangement links TRBV9 to TRBJ2-5; the match to TRBD2 covers 9 bases. This CDR3 contains 17 residues. From germline, CDR1 is SGDLS and CDR2 YYNGEE. V was pared by 4 bases and J by 5 bases, with 15 bases of the junction left unmatched.

The V gene is TRBV28, the J gene TRBJ2-2, with 7 bases matching TRBD1. J gave up 8 bases and V 7 bases, and 10 bases lay outside the gene matches. The germline CDR1 and CDR2 sequences are MDHEN and SYDVKM. The CDR3 spans 14 residues. The CDR3 bases are TGTGCCAGCAAAGGGGGCACGATAGGAGGGGAGCTGTTTTTT. The encoded protein is CASKGGTIGGELFF.

The V call is TRBV7-9, the J call TRBJ1-2; no clear D gene. Trimming cost V 5 bases and J 4 bases, with 14 bases left between them. CDR3 length equals 14 residues. The germline V gene has CDR1 SEHNR and CDR2 FQNEAQ (reference sequence). This CDR3 reads CASSPPLSSYGYTF. The CDR3 DNA is TGTGCCAGCAGCCCTCCCCTGTCGTCCTATGGCTACACCTTC.

The chain combines TRBV7-2 with TRBJ1-3; 10 bases agree with TRBD1. Trimming at V came to 5 bases and at J to 4 bases, leaving 5 bases not matched to a gene. Germline assignment: CDR1 SGHTA and CDR2 FQGNSA. CDR3 length equals 15 residues. CDR3 DNA: TGTGCCAGCAGCATCGACAGGGGGCGGGGAAACACCATATATTTT. Its translation: CASSIDRGRGNTIYF.

The chain is built from TRBV9 and TRBJ1-6, with TRBD1 as a possible D gene (6 bases). Germline-derived CDR1 and CDR2 are SGDLS and YYNGEE. CDR3 length equals 16 residues. V lost 4 bases and J 1 base, leaving 12 bases between the germline ends. The DNA for the CDR3 is TGTGCCAGCAGCCCAAGGGGGGGTTCCTATAATTCACCCCTCCACTTT. Translation: CASSPRGGSYNSPLHF.